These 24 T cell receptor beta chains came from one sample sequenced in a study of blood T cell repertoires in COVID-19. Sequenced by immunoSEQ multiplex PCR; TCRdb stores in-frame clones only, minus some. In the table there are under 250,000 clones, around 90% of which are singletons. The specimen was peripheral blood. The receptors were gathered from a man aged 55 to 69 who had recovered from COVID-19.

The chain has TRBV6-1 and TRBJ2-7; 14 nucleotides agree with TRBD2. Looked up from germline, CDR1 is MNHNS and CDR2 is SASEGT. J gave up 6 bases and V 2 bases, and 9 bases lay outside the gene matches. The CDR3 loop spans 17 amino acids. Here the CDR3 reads CASSERGLAGESREQYF. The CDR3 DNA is TGTGCCAGCAGTGAACGGGGACTAGCGGGGGAGTCGCGCGAGCAGTACTTC.

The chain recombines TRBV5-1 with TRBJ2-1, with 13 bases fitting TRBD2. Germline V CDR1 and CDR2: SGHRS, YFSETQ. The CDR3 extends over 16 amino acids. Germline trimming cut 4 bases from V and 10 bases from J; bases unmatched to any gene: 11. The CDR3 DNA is TGCGCCAGCAGCCTTATACTAGCGGGGGGGCCGAGAGAGCAGTTCTTC. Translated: CASSLILAGGPREQFF.

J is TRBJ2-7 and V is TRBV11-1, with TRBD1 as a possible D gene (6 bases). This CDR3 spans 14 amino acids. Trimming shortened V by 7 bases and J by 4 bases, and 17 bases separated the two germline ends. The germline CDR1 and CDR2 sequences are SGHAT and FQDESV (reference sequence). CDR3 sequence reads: CASTPGQGSYEQYF. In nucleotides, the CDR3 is TGTGCCAGCACCCCTGGGCAGGGGTCGTACGAGCAGTACTTC.

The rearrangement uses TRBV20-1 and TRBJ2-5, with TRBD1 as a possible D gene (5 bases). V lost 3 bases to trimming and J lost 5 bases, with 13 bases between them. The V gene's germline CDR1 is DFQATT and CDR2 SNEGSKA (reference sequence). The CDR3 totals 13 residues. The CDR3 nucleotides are TGCAGTGCTAGTGCAGGGCTACGGGAGACCCAGTACTTC. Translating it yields CSASAGLRETQYF.

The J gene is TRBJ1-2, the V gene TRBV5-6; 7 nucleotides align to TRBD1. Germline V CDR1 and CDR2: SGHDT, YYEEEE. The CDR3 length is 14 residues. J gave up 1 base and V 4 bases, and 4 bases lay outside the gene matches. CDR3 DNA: TGTGCCAGCAGCCCAACAGGGGATAACTATGGCTACACCTTC. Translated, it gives CASSPTGDNYGYTF.

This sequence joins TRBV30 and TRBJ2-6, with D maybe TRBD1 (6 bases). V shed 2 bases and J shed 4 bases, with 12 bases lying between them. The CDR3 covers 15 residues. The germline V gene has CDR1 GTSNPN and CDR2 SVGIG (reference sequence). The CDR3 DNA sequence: TGTGCCTGGAGTAAACAGGGAGCCGGGGCCAACGTCCTGACTTTC. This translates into CAWSKQGAGANVLTF. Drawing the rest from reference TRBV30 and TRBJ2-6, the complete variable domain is SQTIHQWPATLVQPVGSPLSLECTVEGTSNPNLYWYRQAAGRGLQLLFYSVGIGQISSEVPQNLSASRPQDRQFILSSKKLLLSDSGFYLCAWSKQGAGANVLTFGAGSRLTVL.

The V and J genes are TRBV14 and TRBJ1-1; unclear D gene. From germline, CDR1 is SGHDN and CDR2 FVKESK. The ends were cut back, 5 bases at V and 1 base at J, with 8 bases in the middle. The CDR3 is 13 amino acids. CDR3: CASSEHPNTEAFF. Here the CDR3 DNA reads TGTGCCAGCAGCGAACACCCGAACACTGAAGCTTTCTTT.

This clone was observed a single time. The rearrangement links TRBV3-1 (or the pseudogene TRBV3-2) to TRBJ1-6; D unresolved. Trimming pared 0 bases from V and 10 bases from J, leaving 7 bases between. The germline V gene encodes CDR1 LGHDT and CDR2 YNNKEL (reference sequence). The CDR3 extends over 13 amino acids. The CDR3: CASSQESGSPLHF. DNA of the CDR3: TGTGCCAGCAGCCAAGAGTCAGGCTCACCCCTCCACTTT.

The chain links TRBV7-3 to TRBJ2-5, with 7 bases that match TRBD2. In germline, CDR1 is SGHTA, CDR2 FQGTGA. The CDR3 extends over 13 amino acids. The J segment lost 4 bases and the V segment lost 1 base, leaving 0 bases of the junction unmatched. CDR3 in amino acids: CASSLRGGETQYF. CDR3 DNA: TGTGCCAGCAGCTTAAGGGGGGGAGAGACCCAGTACTTC.

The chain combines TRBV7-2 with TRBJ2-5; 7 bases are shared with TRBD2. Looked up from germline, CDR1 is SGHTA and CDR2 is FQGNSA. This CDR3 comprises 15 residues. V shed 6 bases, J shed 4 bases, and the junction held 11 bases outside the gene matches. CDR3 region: CASSLTPAGRETQYF. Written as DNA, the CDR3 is TGTGCCAGCAGTCTTACCCCAGCGGGAAGAGAGACCCAGTACTTC.

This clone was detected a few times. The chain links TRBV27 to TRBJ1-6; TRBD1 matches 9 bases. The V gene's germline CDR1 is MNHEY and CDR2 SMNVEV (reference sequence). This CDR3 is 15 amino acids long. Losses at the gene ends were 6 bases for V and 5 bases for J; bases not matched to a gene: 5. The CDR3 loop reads CASSPGTGHNSPLHF. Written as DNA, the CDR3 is TGTGCCAGCAGCCCCGGGACAGGGCATAATTCACCCCTCCACTTT.

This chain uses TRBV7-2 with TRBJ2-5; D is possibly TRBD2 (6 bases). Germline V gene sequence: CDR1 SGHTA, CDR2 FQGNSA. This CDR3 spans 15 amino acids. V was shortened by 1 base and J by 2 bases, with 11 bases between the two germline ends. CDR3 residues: CASSLGGTHQETQYF. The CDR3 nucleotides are TGTGCCAGCAGCTTAGGCGGGACCCATCAAGAGACCCAGTACTTC.

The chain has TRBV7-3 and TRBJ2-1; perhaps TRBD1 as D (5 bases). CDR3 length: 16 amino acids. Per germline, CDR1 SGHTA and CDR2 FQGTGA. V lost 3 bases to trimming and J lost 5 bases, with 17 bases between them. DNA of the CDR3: TGTGCCAGCAGCTTGCTAGGGGCGGTGGGAAACAATGAGCAGTTCTTC. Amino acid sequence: CASSLLGAVGNNEQFF.

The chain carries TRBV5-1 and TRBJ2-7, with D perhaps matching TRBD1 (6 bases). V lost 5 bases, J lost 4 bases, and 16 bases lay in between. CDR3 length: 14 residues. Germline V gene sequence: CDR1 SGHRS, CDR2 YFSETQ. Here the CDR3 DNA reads TGCGCCAGCAGGGAAAAGGACAGCCCATACGAGCAGTACTTC. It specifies CASREKDSPYEQYF.

The CDR3: CAIRGDRGTGELFF. CDR3 bases: TGTGCCATTAGGGGGGACAGGGGTACCGGGGAGCTGTTTTTT. This chain joins TRBV19 and TRBJ2-2, with 10 bases identical to TRBD1. V was pared by 10 bases and J by 5 bases, with 7 bases of the junction left unmatched. The CDR3 loop spans 14 amino acids. Per the germline V gene, CDR1 is LNHDA and CDR2 is SQIVND (reference sequence).

CDR3 sequence reads: CASSLVPLWQGRNGYTF. Written as DNA, the CDR3 is TGTGCCAGCAGCTTAGTACCCCTTTGGCAGGGAAGAAATGGCTACACCTTC. The rearrangement links TRBV11-2 to TRBJ1-2, with D tentatively TRBD1 (5 bases). Looked up from germline, CDR1 is SGHAT and CDR2 is FQNNGV. V lost 1 base, J lost 6 bases, and 21 bases lay in between. This CDR3 is built from 17 residues.

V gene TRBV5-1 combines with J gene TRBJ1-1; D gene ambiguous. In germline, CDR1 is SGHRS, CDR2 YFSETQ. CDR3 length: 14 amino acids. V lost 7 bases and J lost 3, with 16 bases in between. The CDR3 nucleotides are TGCGCCAGCCGTACGCCTACCGGGGACACTGAAGCTTTCTTT. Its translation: CASRTPTGDTEAFF. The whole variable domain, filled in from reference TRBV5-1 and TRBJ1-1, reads KAGVTQTPRYLIKTRGQQVTLSCSPISGHRSVSWYQQTPGQGLQFLFEYFSETQRNKGNFPGRFSGRQFSNSRSEMNVSTLELGDSALYLCASRTPTGDTEAFFGQGTRLTVV.

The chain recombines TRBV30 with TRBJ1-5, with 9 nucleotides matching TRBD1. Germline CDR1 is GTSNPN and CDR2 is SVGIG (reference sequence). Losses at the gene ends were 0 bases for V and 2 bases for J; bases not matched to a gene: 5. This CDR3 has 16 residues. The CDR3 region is CAWSVADRGGNQPQHF. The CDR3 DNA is TGTGCCTGGAGTGTTGCGGACAGGGGTGGCAATCAGCCCCAGCATTTT. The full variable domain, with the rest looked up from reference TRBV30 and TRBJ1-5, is SQTIHQWPATLVQPVGSPLSLECTVEGTSNPNLYWYRQAAGRGLQLLFYSVGIGQISSEVPQNLSASRPQDRQFILSSKKLLLSDSGFYLCAWSVADRGGNQPQHFGDGTRLSIL.

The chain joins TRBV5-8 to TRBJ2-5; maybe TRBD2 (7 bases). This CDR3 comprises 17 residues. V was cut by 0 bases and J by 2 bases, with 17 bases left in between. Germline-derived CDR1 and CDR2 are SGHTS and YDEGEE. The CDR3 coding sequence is TGTGCCAGCAGCTTGGGGACGGGGGGCAGCATACAAGAGACCCAGTACTTC. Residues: CASSLGTGGSIQETQYF.

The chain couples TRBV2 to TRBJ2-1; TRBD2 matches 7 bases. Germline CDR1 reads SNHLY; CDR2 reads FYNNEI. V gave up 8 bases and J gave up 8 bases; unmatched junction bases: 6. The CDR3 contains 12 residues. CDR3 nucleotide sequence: TGTGCCAGCGGGGGGGATTTGGATGAGCAGTTCTTC. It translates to CASGGDLDEQFF.

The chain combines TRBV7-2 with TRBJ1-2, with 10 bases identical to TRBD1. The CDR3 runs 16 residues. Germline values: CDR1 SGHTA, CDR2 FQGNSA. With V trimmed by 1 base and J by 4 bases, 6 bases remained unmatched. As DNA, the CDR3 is TGTGCCAGCAGCTTAGTTGTAGGGGACAGGGGCTATGGCTACACCTTC. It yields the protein CASSLVVGDRGYGYTF.

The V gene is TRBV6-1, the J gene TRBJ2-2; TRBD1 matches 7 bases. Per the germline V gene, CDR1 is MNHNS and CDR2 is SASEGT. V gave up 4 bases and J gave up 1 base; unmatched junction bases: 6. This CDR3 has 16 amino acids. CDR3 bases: TGTGCCAGCAGTGTCGAGGGACAGAGGAACACCGGGGAGCTGTTTTTT. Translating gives CASSVEGQRNTGELFF.

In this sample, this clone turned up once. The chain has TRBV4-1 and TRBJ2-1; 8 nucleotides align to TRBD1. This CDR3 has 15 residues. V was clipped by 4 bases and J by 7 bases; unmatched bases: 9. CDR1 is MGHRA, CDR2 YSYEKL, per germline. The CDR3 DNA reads TGCGCCAGCAGCCCGACCGGGACAGGAAGGAATGAGCAGTTCTTC. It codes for CASSPTGTGRNEQFF.

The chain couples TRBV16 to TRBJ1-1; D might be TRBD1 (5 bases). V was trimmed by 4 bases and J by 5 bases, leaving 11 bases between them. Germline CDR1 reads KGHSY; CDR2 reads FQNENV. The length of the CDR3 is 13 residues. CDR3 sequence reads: CASSLSGQTEAFF. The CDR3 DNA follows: TGTGCCAGCAGCCTCTCAGGGCAGACTGAAGCTTTCTTT.